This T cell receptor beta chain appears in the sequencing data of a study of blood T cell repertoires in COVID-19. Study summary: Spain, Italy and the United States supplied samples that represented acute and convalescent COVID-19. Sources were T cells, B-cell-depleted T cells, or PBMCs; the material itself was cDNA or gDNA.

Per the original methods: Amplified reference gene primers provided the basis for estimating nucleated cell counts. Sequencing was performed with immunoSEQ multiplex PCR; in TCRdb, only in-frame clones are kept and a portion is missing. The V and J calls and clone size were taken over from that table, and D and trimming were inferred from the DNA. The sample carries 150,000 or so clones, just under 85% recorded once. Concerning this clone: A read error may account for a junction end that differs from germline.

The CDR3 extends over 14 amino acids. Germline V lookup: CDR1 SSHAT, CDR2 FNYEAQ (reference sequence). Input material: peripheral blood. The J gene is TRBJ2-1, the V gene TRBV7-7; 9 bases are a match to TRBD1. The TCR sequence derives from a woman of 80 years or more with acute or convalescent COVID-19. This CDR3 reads CASSLGTGRDEQFF. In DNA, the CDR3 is TGTGCTAGCAGCTTAGGGACAGGGAGGGATGAGCAGTTCTTC.